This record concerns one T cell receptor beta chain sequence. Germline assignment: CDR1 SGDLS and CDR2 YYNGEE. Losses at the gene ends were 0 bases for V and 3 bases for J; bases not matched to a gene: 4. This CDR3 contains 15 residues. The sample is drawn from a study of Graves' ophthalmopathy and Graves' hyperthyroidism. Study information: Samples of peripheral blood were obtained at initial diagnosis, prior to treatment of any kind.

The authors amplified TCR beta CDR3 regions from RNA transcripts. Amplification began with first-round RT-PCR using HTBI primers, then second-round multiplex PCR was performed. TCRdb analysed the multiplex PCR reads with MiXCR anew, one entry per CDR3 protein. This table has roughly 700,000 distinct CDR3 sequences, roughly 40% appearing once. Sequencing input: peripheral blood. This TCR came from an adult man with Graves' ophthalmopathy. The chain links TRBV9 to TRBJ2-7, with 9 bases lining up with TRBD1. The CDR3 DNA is TGTGCCAGCAGCGTAGCTCTGGGACAGGGCTACGAGCAGTACTTC. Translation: CASSVALGQGYEQYF.